This TCR beta chain was recovered during a study of patients and donors after allogeneic stem cell transplantation. Germline values: CDR1 LGHDT, CDR2 YNNKEL (reference sequence). The CDR3 contains 14 residues. Trimming cost V 5 bases and J 4 bases, with 12 bases left between them. TCRdb reanalysed the RT-PCR reads using MiXCR and keeps one entry per CDR3 protein. The table has roughly 960,000 distinct CDR3 sequences, about 20% seen once. This clonotype turned up a few times. This rearrangement joins TRBV3-1 to TRBJ1-3; D ambiguous. Sequencing was done on a sample of blood, either unsorted or a sorted T cell fraction (not recorded which). This receptor was identified in a human donor who was either an allogeneic HSCT recipient or a stem cell or donor lymphocyte infusion donor (not recorded which). It is not recorded whose cells these are; they may come from a transplant donor. The CDR3 loop reads CASSERTEGNTIYF. Written as DNA, the CDR3 is TGTGCCAGCAGCGAACGGACGGAAGGAAACACCATATATTTT.